The 29 T cell receptor beta chains below all came from one sample that was sequenced in a study of T-cell reconstitution after alpha-beta-depleted transplantation in children. Unique molecular identifiers were used in preparing the TCRbeta library. TCRdb independently ran MiXCR on the PCR reads; one entry per CDR3 protein. Here the sample spans around 600,000 distinct CDR3 sequences, 10% to 13% being singletons. The specimen was PBMCs from the stem cell graft donor, collected from the stem cell graft. The receptors here all came from a human donor who donated a stem cell graft to a child with acute myeloid leukemia.

In its sample, this clonotype was seen a few times. The rearrangement joins TRBV6-1 to TRBJ2-7, with 9 positions matching TRBD2. The CDR3 has 17 amino acids. After removal of 1 base from V and 5 bases from J, the junction contained 12 bases not matched to a gene. The germline V gene encodes CDR1 MNHNS and CDR2 SASEGT. CDR3 sequence: CASSEESLGLASHEQYF. In nucleotides, the CDR3 is TGTGCCAGCAGTGAAGAGAGTTTGGGACTAGCTTCCCACGAGCAGTACTTC.

The chain links TRBV6-1 to TRBJ1-1, with TRBD1 as a possible D gene (6 bases). The germline CDR1 and CDR2 sequences are MNHNS and SASEGT. V was cut by 6 bases and J by 4 bases, with 9 bases left in between. CDR3 size: 12 residues. CDR3 residues: CASSRGFTEAFF. For the CDR3, the DNA is TGTGCCAGCAGCAGGGGTTTCACTGAAGCTTTCTTT.

The chain carries TRBV7-9 and TRBJ1-5; D gene unclear. The germline V gene encodes CDR1 SEHNR and CDR2 FQNEAQ (reference sequence). CDR3 length: 15 residues. V was cut by 4 bases and J by 1 base, with 11 bases left in between. The CDR3: CASSYGRGSNQPQHF. CDR3 bases: TGTGCCAGCAGCTATGGAAGAGGGAGCAATCAGCCCCAGCATTTT.

V gene TRBV20-1 combines with J gene TRBJ2-7, with D possibly being TRBD1 (6 bases). This CDR3 is 13 amino acids long. V lost 2 bases and J lost 5, with 13 bases in between. CDR1 is DFQATT and CDR2 is SNEGSKA in the germline V gene (reference sequence). For the CDR3, the DNA is TGCAGTGCTAGAATACAGGGTTTCCACGAGCAGTACTTC. This translates into CSARIQGFHEQYF.

The V gene is TRBV28, the J gene TRBJ1-1, with TRBD1 as a possible D gene (6 bases). Germline values: CDR1 MDHEN, CDR2 SYDVKM. The CDR3 contains 15 residues. V lost 5 bases to trimming and J lost 5 bases, with 18 bases between them. DNA for the CDR3: TGTGCCAGCAGTCCAAACCGGGGGGGCGGAACTGAAGCTTTCTTT. Amino acid sequence: CASSPNRGGGTEAFF.

The sample holds a few counts of this clonotype. The chain carries TRBV5-1 and TRBJ2-1, with D maybe TRBD2 (6 bases). Germline loops: CDR1 SGHRS, CDR2 YFSETQ. The CDR3 is 15 residues long. The germline V and J ends were trimmed by 2 bases and 5 bases, with 14 bases remaining between them. The CDR3 coding sequence is TGCGCCAGCAGCTTCGGGACTCAGATGAACAATGAGCAGTTCTTC. It translates to CASSFGTQMNNEQFF.

In its sample, this clonotype was seen many times. The rearrangement uses TRBV29-1 and TRBJ2-1, with 9 bases identical to TRBD2. The V segment lost 0 bases and the J segment 8 bases; nucleotides outside the gene matches: 8. Germline CDR1 and CDR2: SQVTM and ANQGSEA. The length of the CDR3 is 15 residues. The CDR3: CSVEDPSGRPDEQFF. The CDR3 DNA follows: TGCAGCGTTGAAGATCCCAGCGGGAGGCCAGATGAGCAGTTCTTC.

The rearrangement joins TRBV29-1 to TRBJ2-3; D is undetermined. The CDR3 runs 12 residues. V was cut by 8 bases and J by 0 bases, with 9 bases left in between. Germline V gene data show CDR1 as SQVTM and CDR2 as ANQGSEA. Written as DNA, the CDR3 is TGCAGCTTCGTGGTTAGCACAGATACGCAGTATTTT. Its translation: CSFVVSTDTQYF.

This clonotype was seen repeatedly, ten times or more. J is TRBJ2-4 and V is TRBV2; D not resolved. Trimming took 2 bases from V and 0 from J, leaving 5 bases between them. The CDR3 covers 14 residues. CDR1 SNHLY and CDR2 FYNNEI come from the germline V gene. The CDR3 DNA reads as TGTGCCAGCAGTGAATCTCGAGCCAAAAACATTCAGTACTTC. This encodes CASSESRAKNIQYF.

This clonotype was detected ten times or more. J is TRBJ2-1 and V is TRBV10-3; 9 bases line up with TRBD1. Germline trimming cut 5 bases from V and 7 bases from J; bases unmatched to any gene: 12. Germline V gives CDR1 ENHRY, CDR2 SYGVKD. The CDR3 covers 16 residues. The CDR3, as DNA: TGTGCCATCAGTACCCACGGGACAGGGATTGGGAATGAGCAGTTCTTC. Amino acid sequence: CAISTHGTGIGNEQFF.

This clonotype was seen many times. V is TRBV6-2 or TRBV6-3 and J is TRBJ2-7; 14 bases match TRBD2. V lost 5 bases to trimming and J lost 7 bases; unmatched junction nucleotides: 22. CDR3 length: 20 residues. Per germline, CDR1 MNHEY and CDR2 SVGEGT. CDR3 protein: CASSSQPPGLAGVIVREQYF. In DNA form, the CDR3 reads TGTGCCAGCAGTAGTCAACCACCGGGACTAGCGGGAGTAATTGTACGGGAGCAGTACTTC.

The sample holds many counts of this clonotype. The V and J genes are TRBV20-1 and TRBJ2-7; 10 nucleotides agree with TRBD2. The CDR3 length is 17 residues. The V segment lost 3 bases and the J segment 4 bases; nucleotides outside the gene matches: 15. The germline V gene has CDR1 DFQATT and CDR2 SNEGSKA (reference sequence). The CDR3 DNA reads as TGCAGTGCTAGGGAGTCACTAGCGGGGATAAATAATTACGAGCAGTACTTC. It is translated as CSARESLAGINNYEQYF.

Only a few counts were recorded for this clonotype. V gene TRBV24-1 combines with J gene TRBJ2-1, with D perhaps TRBD2 (6 bases). V was trimmed by 3 bases and J by 8 bases, leaving 16 bases between them. The CDR3 loop spans 15 amino acids. The V gene's germline CDR1 is KGHDR and CDR2 SFDVKD. The CDR3 DNA is TGTGCCACCAGTGATCGGGGGAGTACCCTCGATGAGCAGTTCTTC. It encodes CATSDRGSTLDEQFF.

The chain uses TRBV10-3 and TRBJ2-7, with 9 bases lining up with TRBD1. Germline V gene data show CDR1 as ENHRY and CDR2 as SYGVKD. This CDR3 is built from 16 residues. V shed 0 bases and J 6 bases; nucleotides not matched to a gene: 9. CDR3 sequence reads: CAISESRGTGLGEQYF. Written as DNA, the CDR3 is TGTGCCATCAGTGAGTCGAGGGGGACAGGGCTCGGCGAGCAGTACTTC.

V gene TRBV4-3 combines with J gene TRBJ2-5; 10 positions match TRBD2. This CDR3 comprises 15 residues. Looked up from germline, CDR1 is LGHNA and CDR2 is YSLEER. The junction had 6 bases not matched to a gene; V was cut back by 3 bases and J by 5 bases. CDR3 in DNA: TGCGCCAGCAGCCAGGGTAGCGGGGGGCGGGAGACCCAGTACTTC. This encodes CASSQGSGGRETQYF.

This clonotype was counted a few times. The V gene is TRBV5-6, the J gene TRBJ2-7, with unresolved D. CDR1 is SGHDT and CDR2 is YYEEEE in the germline V gene. V lost 4 bases to trimming and J lost 2 bases, with 13 bases between them. The CDR3 is 14 residues long. As DNA, the CDR3 is TGTGCCAGCAGCCCCTGGCAGGCTCCCTACGAGCAGTACTTC. Translation gives CASSPWQAPYEQYF.

The chain combines TRBV28 with TRBJ1-4, with 8 bases matching TRBD1. J gave up 6 bases and V 5 bases, and 5 bases lay outside the gene matches. This CDR3 is built from 14 residues. Germline V CDR1 and CDR2: MDHEN, SYDVKM. Here the CDR3 DNA reads TGTGCCAGCAGTACGACAGGGGCTTATGAAAAACTGTTTTTT. It codes for CASSTTGAYEKLFF.

This clonotype has a single count. This chain links TRBV5-1 with TRBJ2-7, with 11 bases aligning to TRBD1. This CDR3 has 14 residues. Germline V gene data show CDR1 as SGHRS and CDR2 as YFSETQ. V shed 7 bases and J 4 bases; nucleotides not matched to a gene: 7. The CDR3 spells CASESGTGGYEQYF. In DNA, the CDR3 is TGCGCCAGCGAGTCCGGGACAGGGGGTTACGAGCAGTACTTC. Using reference TRBV5-1 and TRBJ2-7 for the parts outside the CDR3, the full variable domain is KAGVTQTPRYLIKTRGQQVTLSCSPISGHRSVSWYQQTPGQGLQFLFEYFSETQRNKGNFPGRFSGRQFSNSRSEMNVSTLELGDSALYLCASESGTGGYEQYFGPGTRLTVT.

This clonotype was found a few times. This rearrangement joins TRBV5-1 to TRBJ2-1; D is possibly TRBD1 (6 bases). Trimming shortened V by 4 bases and J by 7 bases, and 21 bases separated the two germline ends. Germline V CDR1 and CDR2: SGHRS, YFSETQ. The CDR3 runs to 16 residues. The CDR3: CASSLEGQMLANEQFF. The CDR3 DNA reads as TGCGCCAGCAGCCTGGAAGGACAGATGCTAGCAAATGAGCAGTTCTTC.

In this sample, this clonotype turned up a few times. The V call is TRBV14, the J call TRBJ2-3; D not certain. Germline assignment: CDR1 SGHDN and CDR2 FVKESK. Deletions cut 1 base from V and 7 bases from J, with 6 bases between. This CDR3 contains 12 residues. In DNA, the CDR3 is TGTGCCAGCAGCCAAGGCGGATATACGCAGTATTTT. As protein: CASSQGGYTQYF.

This clonotype was recorded a few times. The genes are TRBV12-3 or TRBV12-4 and TRBJ2-1; D is ambiguous. The germline V and J ends were trimmed by 5 bases and 0 bases, with 8 bases remaining between them. The CDR3 runs 14 residues. The CDR3 region is CASSNDNSYNEQFF. The CDR3 region has the DNA TGTGCCAGCAGTAACGACAACTCCTACAATGAGCAGTTCTTC.

This clonotype was seen only a few times. The chain carries TRBV3-1 and TRBJ1-2; TRBD1 matches 9 bases. The CDR3 is 15 amino acids. Per germline, CDR1 LGHDT and CDR2 YNNKEL (reference sequence). The ends lost 2 bases at V and 0 bases at J; junction bases unmatched: 1. The CDR3 region has the DNA TGTGCCAGCAGCCAAACAGGGGGCACTAACTATGGCTACACCTTC. It encodes CASSQTGGTNYGYTF.

This chain joins TRBV21-1 and TRBJ2-3; the table's D call, TRBD1, was not checked against the DNA. TRBV21-1 represents a pseudogene. This CDR3 is 17 amino acids long. The CDR3 DNA sequence: TGTGCCAGCAGCCCTTATACTACAGGGGGGGGCACAGATACGCAGTATTTT. Encoded protein: CASSPYTTGGGTDTQYF.

This clonotype was counted only a few times. V and J are TRBV20-1 and TRBJ1-3; D is perhaps TRBD1 (5 bases). With 3 bases removed from V and 1 base from J, the gap between germline ends came to 16 bases. CDR3 length: 16 residues. CDR1 and CDR2 (germline): DFQATT, SNEGSKA (reference sequence). CDR3 in DNA: TGCAGTGCTAGTTACCGCAGGGAAGCTTCTGGAAACACCATATATTTT. This translates into CSASYRREASGNTIYF.

This clonotype was counted at least ten times. CDR3 coding DNA: TGCAGCGTAAAAACCGGGACTAGCGGTTCCTACGAGCAGTACTTC. Translation: CSVKTGTSGSYEQYF. The V and J genes are TRBV29-1 and TRBJ2-7, with TRBD2 matching 11 bases. This CDR3 has 15 residues. The ends lost 6 bases at V and 1 base at J; junction bases unmatched: 8. Germline CDR1 is SQVTM and CDR2 is ANQGSEA.

This clonotype was picked up a small number of times. The chain uses TRBV29-1 and TRBJ2-5; D may be TRBD2 (5 bases). The germline V gene encodes CDR1 SQVTM and CDR2 ANQGSEA. The CDR3 loop spans 13 amino acids. V was shortened by 3 bases and J by 5 bases, with 13 bases between the two germline ends. CDR3 loop: CSVDLLVRETQYF. The CDR3, as DNA: TGCAGCGTTGACCTACTAGTTAGGGAGACCCAGTACTTC.

V is TRBV10-3 and J is TRBJ1-6; D not resolved. Per the germline V gene, CDR1 is ENHRY and CDR2 is SYGVKD. Trimming cost V 10 bases and J 7 bases, with 14 bases left between them. CDR3 length: 13 amino acids. The chain's CDR3 is CATSPDWNSPLHF. The CDR3 nucleotides read TGTGCCACAAGCCCGGATTGGAATTCACCCCTCCACTTT.

This clonotype was seen a handful of times. The J gene is TRBJ2-3, the V gene TRBV7-9; D remains ambiguous. The germline gives CDR1 SEHNR, CDR2 FQNEAQ (reference sequence). The CDR3 has 15 amino acids. V was clipped by 5 bases and J by 0 bases, with 12 bases between them. The CDR3 region has the DNA TGTGCCAGCAGCGCGGACGGTTATAGCACAGATACGCAGTATTTT. It yields the protein CASSADGYSTDTQYF. Using reference TRBV7-9 and TRBJ2-3 for the parts outside the CDR3, the full variable domain is DTGVSQNPRHKITKRGQNVTFRCDPISEHNRLYWYRQTLGQGPEFLTYFQNEAQLEKSRLLSDRFSAERPKGSFSTLEIQRTEQGDSAMYLCASSADGYSTDTQYFGPGTRLTVL.

This clonotype was seen at least ten times. The CDR3 is CASRKTGNTGELFF. The CDR3 DNA sequence: TGTGCCAGCAGAAAAACCGGGAACACCGGGGAGCTGTTTTTT. This chain links TRBV6-2 or TRBV6-3 with TRBJ2-2; D gene uncertain. This CDR3 has 14 amino acids. Per germline, CDR1 MNHEY and CDR2 SVGEGT. The germline V and J ends were trimmed by 6 bases and 1 base, with 9 bases remaining between them.